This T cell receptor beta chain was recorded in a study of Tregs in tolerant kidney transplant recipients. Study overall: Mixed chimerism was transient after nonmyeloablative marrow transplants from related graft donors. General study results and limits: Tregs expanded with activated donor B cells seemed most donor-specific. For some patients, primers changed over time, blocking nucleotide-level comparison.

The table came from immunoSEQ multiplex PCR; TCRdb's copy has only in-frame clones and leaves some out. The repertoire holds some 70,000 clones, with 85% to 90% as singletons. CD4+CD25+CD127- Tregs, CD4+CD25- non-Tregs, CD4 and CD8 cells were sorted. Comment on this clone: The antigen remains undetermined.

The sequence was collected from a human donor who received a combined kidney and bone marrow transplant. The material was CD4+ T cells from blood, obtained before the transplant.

In nucleotides, the CDR3 is TGTGCCAGCAGTGTGGACAGGGCTGGGGCCGGGGAGCTGTTTTTT. Translating gives CASSVDRAGAGELFF. The V gene is TRBV2, the J gene TRBJ2-2; TRBD1 matches 8 bases. Germline trimming cut 4 bases from V and 6 bases from J; bases unmatched to any gene: 7. Looked up from germline, CDR1 is SNHLY and CDR2 is FYNNEI. This CDR3 is 15 amino acids long.